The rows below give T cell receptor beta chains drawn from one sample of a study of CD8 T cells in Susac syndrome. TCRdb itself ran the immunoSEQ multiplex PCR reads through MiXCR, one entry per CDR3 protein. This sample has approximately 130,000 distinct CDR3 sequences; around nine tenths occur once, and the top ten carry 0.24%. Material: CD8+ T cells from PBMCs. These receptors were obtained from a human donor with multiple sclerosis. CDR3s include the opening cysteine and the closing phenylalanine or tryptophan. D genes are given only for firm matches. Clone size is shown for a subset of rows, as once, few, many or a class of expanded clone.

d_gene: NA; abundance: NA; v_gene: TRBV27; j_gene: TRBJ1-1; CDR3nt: TGTGCCAGCAGTCAGAGGGAGAACACTGAAGCTTTCTTT; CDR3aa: CASSQRENTEAFF
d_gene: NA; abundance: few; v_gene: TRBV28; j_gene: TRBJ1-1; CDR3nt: TGTGCCAGCAGTCCCATGGGGGACACTGAAGCTTTCTTT; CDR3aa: CASSPMGDTEAFF
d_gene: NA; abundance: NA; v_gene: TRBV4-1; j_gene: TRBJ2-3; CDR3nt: TGCGCCAGCAGCCCCTGGCGGACAGAAGATACAGATACGCAGTATTTT; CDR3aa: CASSPWRTEDTDTQYF
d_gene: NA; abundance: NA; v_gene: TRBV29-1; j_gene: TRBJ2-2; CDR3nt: TGCAGCGTTGTTGCGGGAAACATCAAGGAGCTGTTTTTT; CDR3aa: CSVVAGNIKELFF
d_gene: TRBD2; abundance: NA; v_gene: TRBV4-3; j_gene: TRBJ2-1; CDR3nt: TGCGCCAGCAGCCAAGACCTAGCGGGCTCCTACAATGAGCAGTTCTTC; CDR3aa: CASSQDLAGSYNEQFF
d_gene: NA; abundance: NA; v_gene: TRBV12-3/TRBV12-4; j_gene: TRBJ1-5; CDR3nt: TGTGCCAGCAGTCTGGCAAGGAATCAGCCCCAGCATTTT; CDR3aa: CASSLARNQPQHF
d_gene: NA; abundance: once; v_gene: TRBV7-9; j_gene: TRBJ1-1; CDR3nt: TGTGCCAGCAGCTTCCAAGCGGGGTACACTGAAGCTTTCTTT; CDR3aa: CASSFQAGYTEAFF
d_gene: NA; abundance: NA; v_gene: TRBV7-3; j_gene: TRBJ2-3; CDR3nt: TGTGCCAGCAGCCCCGGAACAGGGCGGGGGCCCACAGATACGCAGTATTTT; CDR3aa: CASSPGTGRGPTDTQYF
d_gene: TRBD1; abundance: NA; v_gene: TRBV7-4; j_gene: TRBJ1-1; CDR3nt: TGTGCCAGCATCAGGACAGGGAAAGCTTTCTTT; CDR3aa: CASIRTGKAFF
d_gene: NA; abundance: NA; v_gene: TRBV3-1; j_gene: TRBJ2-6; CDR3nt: TGTGCCAGCAGCCAAGGACCAGCGAACGGGGCCAACGTCCTGACTTTC; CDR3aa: CASSQGPANGANVLTF
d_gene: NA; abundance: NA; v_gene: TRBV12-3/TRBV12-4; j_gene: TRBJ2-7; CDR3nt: TGTGCCAGCAGTTTAGGGCTCCTAAGCTCCTACGAGCAGTACTTC; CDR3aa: CASSLGLLSSYEQYF
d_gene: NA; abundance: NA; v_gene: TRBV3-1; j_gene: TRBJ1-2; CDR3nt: TGTGCCAGCAGCCAAGAGGGCTTGTGGGACAACTATGGCTACACCTTC; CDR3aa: CASSQEGLWDNYGYTF
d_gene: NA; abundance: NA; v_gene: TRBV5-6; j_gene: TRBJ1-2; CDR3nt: TGTGCCAGCACCTCCCCGGGACTTGCCGTCTACACCTTC; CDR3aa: CASTSPGLAVYTF
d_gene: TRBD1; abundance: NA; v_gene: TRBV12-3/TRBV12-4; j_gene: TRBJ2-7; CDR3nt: TGTGCCAGCAGTCCCGGGACAGGGTATGGGGAGCAGTACTTC; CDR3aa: CASSPGTGYGEQYF
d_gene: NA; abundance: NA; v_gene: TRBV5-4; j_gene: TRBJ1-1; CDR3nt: TGTGCCAGCAGCTTGGACAGGTGGGGCATGAACACTGAAGCTTTCTTT; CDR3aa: CASSLDRWGMNTEAFF
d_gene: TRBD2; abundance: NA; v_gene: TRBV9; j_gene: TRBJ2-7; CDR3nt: TGTGCCAGCAGCTTCAGAGCGGGAGGGCGTTCCGAGCAGTACTTC; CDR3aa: CASSFRAGGRSEQYF
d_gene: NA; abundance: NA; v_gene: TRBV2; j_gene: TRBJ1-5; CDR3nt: TGTGCCAGCAGTGGGTTTGAGGTCCTTAGCAATCAGCCCCAGCATTTT; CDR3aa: CASSGFEVLSNQPQHF
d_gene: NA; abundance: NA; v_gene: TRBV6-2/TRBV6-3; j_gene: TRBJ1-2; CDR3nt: TGTGCCAGCAGTACCGGGGCCGGGCACTATGGCTACACCTTC; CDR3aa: CASSTGAGHYGYTF
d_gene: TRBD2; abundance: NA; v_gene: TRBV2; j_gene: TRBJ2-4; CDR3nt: TGTGCCAGCAGTGCCCCGACGGGACTCCGGGGGGACATTCAGTACTTC; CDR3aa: CASSAPTGLRGDIQYF
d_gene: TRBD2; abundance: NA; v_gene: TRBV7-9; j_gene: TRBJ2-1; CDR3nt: TGTGCCAGCAGCTCCCTAGCGGGAGACGTTGAGTCCTACAATGAGCAGTTCTTC; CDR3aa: CASSSLAGDVESYNEQFF
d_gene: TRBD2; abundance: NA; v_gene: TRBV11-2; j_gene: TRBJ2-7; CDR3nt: TGTGCCAGCAGCTGGGGGAGGACTAGCGGGAGTAAATACGAGCAGTACTTC; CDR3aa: CASSWGRTSGSKYEQYF
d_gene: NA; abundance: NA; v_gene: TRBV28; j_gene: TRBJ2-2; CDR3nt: TGTGCCAGCAGTTCCAGGAACACCGGGGAGCTGTTTTTT; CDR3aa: CASSSRNTGELFF
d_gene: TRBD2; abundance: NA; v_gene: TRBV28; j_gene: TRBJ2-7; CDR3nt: TGTGCCTCCACACTAGCGGTAAGCTCCTACGAGCAGTACTTC; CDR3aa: CASTLAVSSYEQYF
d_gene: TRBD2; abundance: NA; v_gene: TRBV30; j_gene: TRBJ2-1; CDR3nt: TGTGCCTGGAGCGCGGGAGGGCACTATGAGCAGTTCTTC; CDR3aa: CAWSAGGHYEQFF
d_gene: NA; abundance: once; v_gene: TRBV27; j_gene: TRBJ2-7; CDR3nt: TGTGCCAGCAGTCCCGAACCTGAGGACCACGAGCAGTACTTC; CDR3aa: CASSPEPEDHEQYF
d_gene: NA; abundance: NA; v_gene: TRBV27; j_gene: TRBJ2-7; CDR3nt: TGTGCCAGCAGTTTGACAGATATCGCCGAGCAGTACTTC; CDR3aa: CASSLTDIAEQYF
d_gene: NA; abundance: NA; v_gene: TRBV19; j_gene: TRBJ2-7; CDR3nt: TGTGCCAGTAGTATAGGGTTCCTGGGGACCTACGAGCAGTACTTC; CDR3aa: CASSIGFLGTYEQYF
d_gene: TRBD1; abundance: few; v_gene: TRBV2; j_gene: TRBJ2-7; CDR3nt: TGTGCCAGCAGTGACACAGGGGAGAGAGACGAGCAGTACTTC; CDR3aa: CASSDTGERDEQYF
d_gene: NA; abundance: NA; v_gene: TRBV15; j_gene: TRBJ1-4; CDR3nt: TGTGCCACCAGCAGAGATCCGACAGTCCCTATGGAAAAACTGTTTTTT; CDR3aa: CATSRDPTVPMEKLFF
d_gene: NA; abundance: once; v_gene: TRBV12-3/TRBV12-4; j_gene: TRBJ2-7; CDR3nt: TGTGCCACGGGGGGCACCTACGAGCAGTACTTC; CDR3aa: CATGGTYEQYF
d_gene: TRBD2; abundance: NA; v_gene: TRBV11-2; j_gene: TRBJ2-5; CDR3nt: TGTGCCAGCAGTGGGGGACTAGCGGGAGTTCGGGAGCAGTACTTC; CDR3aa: CASSGGLAGVREQYF
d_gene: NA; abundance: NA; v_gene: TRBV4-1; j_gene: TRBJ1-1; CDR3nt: TGCGCCAGCAGCACAGGGCAAGGTGAAGCTTTCTTT; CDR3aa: CASSTGQGEAFF
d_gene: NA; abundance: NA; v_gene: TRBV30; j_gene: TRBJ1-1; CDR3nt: TGTGCCTGGAGTGTGGGACACTCGAACACTGAAGCTTTCTTT; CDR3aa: CAWSVGHSNTEAFF
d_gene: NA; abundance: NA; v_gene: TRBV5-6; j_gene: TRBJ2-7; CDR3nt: TGTGCCAGCAGCGGGGGGACGGGGAAGGACTACGAGCAGTACTTC; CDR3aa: CASSGGTGKDYEQYF
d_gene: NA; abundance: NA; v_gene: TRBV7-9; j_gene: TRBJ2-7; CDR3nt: TGTGCCAGCAGCTTAGGCTTCGTCGGGGATTCCGACTCCTACGAGCAGTACTTC; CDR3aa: CASSLGFVGDSDSYEQYF
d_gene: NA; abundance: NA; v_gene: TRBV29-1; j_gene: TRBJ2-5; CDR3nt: TGCAGCGTTGAGGCTAGTGGGCTAGTGGAGACCCAGTACTTC; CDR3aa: CSVEASGLVETQYF
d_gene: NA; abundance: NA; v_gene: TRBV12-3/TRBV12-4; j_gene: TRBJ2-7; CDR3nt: TGTGCCAGCAGCCCCACCGGGACTCCTGAGCAGTACTTC; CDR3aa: CASSPTGTPEQYF
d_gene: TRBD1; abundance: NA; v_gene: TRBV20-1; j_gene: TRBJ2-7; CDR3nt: TGCAGTGCTATGGACAGGGACTCCTACGAGCAGTACTTC; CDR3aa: CSAMDRDSYEQYF
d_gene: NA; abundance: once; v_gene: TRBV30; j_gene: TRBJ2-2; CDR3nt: TGTGCCTGCCCTCAATCAGGGAGGAGGTACACCGGGGAGCTGTTTTTT; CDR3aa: CACPQSGRRYTGELFF
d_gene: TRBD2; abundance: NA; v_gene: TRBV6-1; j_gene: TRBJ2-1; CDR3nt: TGTGCCAGCAGTGGTAGGCGGGAGGGCCACCAGTACAATGAGCAGTTCTTC; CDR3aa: CASSGRREGHQYNEQFF
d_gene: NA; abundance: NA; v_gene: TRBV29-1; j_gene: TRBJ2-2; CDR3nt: TGCAGCGTTGGGGGGGTTTACACCGGGGAGCTGTTTTTT; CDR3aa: CSVGGVYTGELFF
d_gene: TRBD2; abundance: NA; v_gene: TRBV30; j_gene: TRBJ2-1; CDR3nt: TGTGCCTGGAGTGTAGGTGTGCGGGGGATCTACAATGAGCAGTTCTTC; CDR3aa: CAWSVGVRGIYNEQFF
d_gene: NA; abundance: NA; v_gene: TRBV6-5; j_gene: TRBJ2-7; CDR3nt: TGTGCCAGCAGTTACACCGACGGAGACTACGAGCAGTACTTC; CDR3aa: CASSYTDGDYEQYF
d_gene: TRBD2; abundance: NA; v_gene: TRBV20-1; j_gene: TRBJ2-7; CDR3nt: TGCAGTGCTAGAAACAACGGACTAGCGGGACTCGAGCAGTACTTC; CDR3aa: CSARNNGLAGLEQYF
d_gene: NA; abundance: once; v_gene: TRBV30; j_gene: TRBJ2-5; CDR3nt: TGTGCCTGGAGTCCCTCGATCGAGACCCAGTACTTC; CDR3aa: CAWSPSIETQYF
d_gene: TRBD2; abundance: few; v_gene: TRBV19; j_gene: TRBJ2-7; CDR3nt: TGTGCCAGTAGTATCGGTAGCGGGAGAATCTACGAGCAGTACTTC; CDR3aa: CASSIGSGRIYEQYF
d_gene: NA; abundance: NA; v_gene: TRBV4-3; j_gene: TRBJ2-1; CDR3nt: TGCGCCAGCAGCCAACCCCGCACCGCCCCCTTGGATGAGCAGTTCTTC; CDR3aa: CASSQPRTAPLDEQFF